The 24 T cell receptor beta chains in this list originate from one sample, sequenced in a study of T cells after yellow fever vaccination. TCRdb reprocessed the 5' RACE reads via MiXCR and lists one record per CDR3 protein. The table includes a few hundred thousand distinct CDR3 sequences, roughly 5.2% detected once. Material: CD4+ T cells sorted from PBMCs, obtained on the day of the yellow fever booster vaccination. Source of these receptors: a man aged 18 to 29 who received the YFV17D yellow fever vaccine.

This clonotype was recorded a few times. The chain joins TRBV2 to TRBJ2-1; the match to TRBD1 covers 7 bases. Germline CDR1 is SNHLY and CDR2 is FYNNEI. The CDR3 is 14 residues long. Germline trimming cut 6 bases from V and 4 bases from J; bases unmatched to any gene: 6. Written as DNA, the CDR3 is TGTGCCAGCAGATCTGGACAGGCTTACAATGAGCAGTTCTTC. This codes for CASRSGQAYNEQFF. The entire variable domain, with the rest obtained from reference TRBV2 and TRBJ2-1, is as follows: EPEVTQTPSHQVTQMGQEVILRCVPISNHLYFYWYRQILGQKVEFLVSFYNNEISEKSEIFDDQFSVERPDGSNFTLKIRSTKLEDSAMYFCASRSGQAYNEQFFGPGTRLTVL.

The chain has TRBV11-2 and TRBJ1-3; a possible D gene is TRBD1 (5 bases). V dropped 5 bases and J dropped 5 bases, with 16 bases sitting between them. CDR1 SGHAT and CDR2 FQNNGV come from the germline V gene. The length of the CDR3 is 15 residues. CDR3 residues: CASSKITGDRNTIYF. CDR3 nucleotide sequence: TGTGCCAGCAGCAAAATAACAGGAGATCGAAACACCATATATTTT.

A few counts support this clonotype. The chain combines TRBV20-1 with TRBJ2-1; D is ambiguous. The germline V gene has CDR1 DFQATT and CDR2 SNEGSKA (reference sequence). The germline V and J ends were trimmed by 6 bases and 8 bases, with 17 bases remaining between them. The CDR3 totals 13 residues. This CDR3 is CSARRPHRDEQFF. CDR3 DNA: TGCAGTGCCAGACGCCCTCATAGGGATGAGCAGTTCTTC.

This clonotype was picked up many times. V usage is TRBV5-6 and J usage is TRBJ2-7, with TRBD1 identical over 7 bases. V gave up 3 bases and J gave up 2 bases; unmatched junction bases: 2. Per the germline V gene, CDR1 is SGHDT and CDR2 is YYEEEE. This CDR3 is 13 amino acids long. The CDR3 nucleotides read TGTGCCAGCAGCTCGGGACAGCCCTACGAGCAGTACTTC. This codes for CASSSGQPYEQYF.

This clonotype was recorded at least ten times. The chain uses TRBV4-1 and TRBJ2-6; the match to TRBD2 covers 15 bases. Germline V gene lookup returns CDR1 MGHRA and CDR2 YSYEKL. This CDR3 region has 18 residues. V dropped 4 bases and J dropped 0; count of bases not matched to a gene: 1. CDR3 nucleotides: TGCGCCAGCAGCCGGGGACTAGCGGGGGGCTCTGGGGCCAACGTCCTGACTTTC. Protein product: CASSRGLAGGSGANVLTF.

The chain uses TRBV20-1 and TRBJ1-6; D unclear. The germline gives CDR1 DFQATT, CDR2 SNEGSKA (reference sequence). CDR3 length: 13 amino acids. V gave up 3 bases and J gave up 7 bases, with 10 bases separating them. The DNA of the CDR3 is TGCAGTGCTAGTACGGGGTTCAATTCACCCCTCCACTTT. This sequence encodes CSASTGFNSPLHF.

The chain has TRBV20-1 and TRBJ2-7, with D maybe TRBD2 (5 bases). Trimming removed 6 bases at V and 7 bases at J, with 13 bases between. Germline-derived CDR1 and CDR2 are DFQATT and SNEGSKA (reference sequence). This CDR3 contains 11 residues. CDR3 region: CSARDFWEQYF. CDR3 coding DNA: TGCAGTGCGAGGGATTTTTGGGAGCAGTACTTC.

The table lists this clonotype with many counts. The rearrangement links TRBV29-1 to TRBJ1-1; D is unresolved. CDR1 is SQVTM, CDR2 ANQGSEA, per germline. The CDR3 is 14 amino acids. The V gene lost 4 bases and the J gene lost 1 base, with 13 bases spanning the gap. This CDR3 reads CSVASSYRNTEAFF. CDR3 nucleotide sequence: TGCAGCGTTGCATCCTCCTATAGGAACACTGAAGCTTTCTTT.

V and J are TRBV20-1 and TRBJ2-6; D not resolved. CDR1 and CDR2 (germline): DFQATT, SNEGSKA (reference sequence). V was shortened by 1 base and J by 0 bases, with 7 bases between the two germline ends. The CDR3 has 15 amino acids. CDR3 region: CSARALTSGANVLTF. In DNA, the CDR3 is TGCAGTGCTAGAGCTCTGACCTCTGGGGCCAACGTCCTGACTTTC.

This clonotype was found a few times. This sequence joins TRBV2 and TRBJ2-3; 8 bases match TRBD2. With V trimmed by 8 bases and J by 8 bases, 9 bases remained unmatched. Germline CDR1 reads SNHLY; CDR2 reads FYNNEI. This CDR3 is built from 13 residues. In DNA form, the CDR3 reads TGTGCCAGCGGCGGGGGGCCCAGGGTTACGCAGTATTTT. It is translated as CASGGGPRVTQYF.

There are a few counts of this clonotype. The V call is TRBV4-1, the J call TRBJ1-5; D is ambiguous. This CDR3 is 14 amino acids long. Trimming cost V 2 bases and J 3 bases, with 8 bases left between them. Germline CDR1 MGHRA, CDR2 YSYEKL. The CDR3 reads CASSQQHFNQPQHF. The CDR3 nucleotides read TGCGCCAGCAGCCAACAACACTTCAATCAGCCCCAGCATTTT.

V and J are TRBV5-1 and TRBJ2-1, with TRBD2 matching over 9 bases. The junction had 9 bases not matched to a gene; V was cut back by 4 bases and J by 7 bases. This CDR3 is built from 15 residues. Germline V gives CDR1 SGHRS, CDR2 YFSETQ. The CDR3 DNA follows: TGCGCCAGCAGCGACCGTGCGGGGGGGTATAATGAGCAGTTCTTC. It yields the protein CASSDRAGGYNEQFF.

This clonotype was observed at least ten times. CDR3: CASSLAGGSYEQYV. CDR3 DNA sequence: TGTGCCAGCAGCTTAGCGGGGGGTTCCTACGAGCAGTACGTC. The chain is built from TRBV7-2 and TRBJ2-7; D may be TRBD2 (6 bases). Germline V CDR1 and CDR2: SGHTA, FQGNSA. The CDR3 has 14 residues. Trimming shortened V by 0 bases and J by 1 base, and 7 bases separated the two germline ends.

This clonotype was seen a few times. V gene TRBV28 combines with J gene TRBJ2-1; 12 bases line up with TRBD2. CDR3 length: 16 amino acids. V was clipped by 6 bases and J by 10 bases; unmatched bases: 13. Germline CDR1 is MDHEN and CDR2 is SYDVKM. This chain's CDR3 is CASSPLAGGDPWEQFF. DNA for the CDR3: TGTGCCAGCAGCCCCCTAGCGGGGGGGGACCCTTGGGAGCAGTTCTTC.

A remark on this clonotype: Germline is not matched at one junction end, which may reflect a read error. V usage is TRBV20-1 and J usage is TRBJ1-2, with TRBD1 as a possible D gene (6 bases). Germline V gene data show CDR1 as DFQATT and CDR2 as SNEGSKA (reference sequence). The CDR3 extends over 15 amino acids. The CDR3 sequence: CSAPPGGAAYYGHTF. CDR3 DNA: TGCAGTGCGCCCCCGGGGGGGGCAGCCTACTATGGCCACACCTTC.

The J gene is TRBJ2-5, the V gene TRBV7-3; the D is unclear. Germline CDR1 SGHTA, CDR2 FQGTGA. The CDR3 consists of 13 residues. The V end lost 5 bases, the J end lost 5 bases, and 12 bases lay between the germline ends. The CDR3 DNA is TGTGCCAGCAGCCCTGGGCCAGAGGAGACCCAGTACTTC. Its translation: CASSPGPEETQYF.

This clonotype was recorded a few times. The genes are TRBV7-9 and TRBJ2-5; D possibly uses TRBD1 or TRBD2 (5 bases each). Germline V CDR1 and CDR2: SEHNR, FQNEAQ (reference sequence). The V and J ends lost 8 bases and 3 bases respectively, with 13 bases between them. The CDR3 covers 13 residues. CDR3 bases: TGTGCCAGCCTCATCCGAGGGGAAGAGACCCAGTACTTC. Translated: CASLIRGEETQYF. The whole variable domain, filled in from reference TRBV7-9 and TRBJ2-5, reads DTGVSQNPRHKITKRGQNVTFRCDPISEHNRLYWYRQTLGQGPEFLTYFQNEAQLEKSRLLSDRFSAERPKGSFSTLEIQRTEQGDSAMYLCASLIRGEETQYFGPGTRLLVL.

This rearrangement joins TRBV20-1 to TRBJ1-2; TRBD1 agrees at 9 bases. V shed 5 bases and J 6 bases; nucleotides not matched to a gene: 10. Germline CDR1 and CDR2: DFQATT and SNEGSKA (reference sequence). The CDR3 totals 14 residues. CDR3 amino acids: CSALAGTGPHGYTF. The CDR3 DNA reads TGCAGTGCTTTAGCCGGGACAGGGCCTCATGGCTACACCTTC.

This clonotype was counted only a few times. The rearrangement uses TRBV6-6 and TRBJ2-1, with 7 bases identical to TRBD2. This CDR3 is 15 amino acids long. V was pared by 6 bases and J by 0 bases, with 5 bases of the junction left unmatched. Per germline, CDR1 MNHNY and CDR2 SVGAGI (reference sequence). The CDR3 nucleotides are TGTGCCAGCAGGGAACTAGCGAGCTCCTACAATGAGCAGTTCTTC. Its protein is CASRELASSYNEQFF.

This clonotype was detected a few times. The gene calls are TRBV2 and TRBJ2-7; D gene uncertain. CDR1 is SNHLY and CDR2 is FYNNEI in the germline V gene. V dropped 6 bases and J dropped 3 bases, with 3 bases sitting between them. The CDR3 runs to 10 residues. The CDR3 is CASRDYEQYF. The CDR3 region has the DNA TGTGCCAGCAGGGACTACGAGCAGTACTTC. The full variable domain, its missing parts supplied by reference TRBV2 and TRBJ2-7, is EPEVTQTPSHQVTQMGQEVILRCVPISNHLYFYWYRQILGQKVEFLVSFYNNEISEKSEIFDDQFSVERPDGSNFTLKIRSTKLEDSAMYFCASRDYEQYFGPGTRLTVT.

The rearrangement uses TRBV7-9 and TRBJ1-1; D not certain. The CDR3 extends over 13 amino acids. V was clipped by 2 bases and J by 4 bases, with 8 bases between them. Germline values: CDR1 SEHNR, CDR2 FQNEAQ (reference sequence). CDR3 loop: CASSLSEGTEAFF. Written as DNA, the CDR3 is TGTGCCAGCAGCTTATCGGAGGGCACTGAAGCTTTCTTT.

This clonotype was detected only a few times. This sequence joins TRBV29-1 and TRBJ1-1; D gene unclear. V lost 4 bases to trimming and J lost 0 bases, with 12 bases between them. The CDR3 runs to 14 residues. CDR1 and CDR2 from the germline V gene are SQVTM and ANQGSEA. The CDR3 DNA follows: TGCAGCGTTGCTTCCAGGACGATGAACACTGAAGCTTTCTTT. Its protein is CSVASRTMNTEAFF.

This clonotype has just a few counts. The rearrangement joins TRBV7-9 to TRBJ1-4, with D hard to call. V lost 6 bases to trimming and J lost 7 bases, with 21 bases between them. Germline V gene sequence: CDR1 SEHNR, CDR2 FQNEAQ (reference sequence). The CDR3 has 16 residues. CDR3 protein: CASRPIPGLRREKLFF. CDR3 DNA sequence: TGTGCCAGCAGACCAATACCGGGCCTCAGGCGTGAAAAACTGTTTTTT.

This clonotype occurred a few times. The genes are TRBV6-2 or TRBV6-3 and TRBJ2-1; tentatively, D is TRBD1 (5 bases). CDR1 and CDR2 from the germline V gene are MNHEY and SVGEGT. V shed 2 bases and J shed 10 bases, with 18 bases lying between them. This CDR3 is built from 15 residues. CDR3: CASSYPALRGNEQFF. CDR3 bases: TGTGCCAGCAGTTACCCCGCACTAAGGGGAAACGAGCAGTTCTTC.